These T cell receptor beta chains were read from a single sample in a study of chemoradiotherapy in HPV16-positive cancers. Profiling relied on immunoSEQ multiplex PCR, and the TCRdb table lists in-frame clones only, not all of them. The repertoire consists of 15,000 or so clones, with 60% to 85% occurring once and the leading ten covering more than 1.1%. This sample was obtained from a patient who underwent chemoradiotherapy. All receptors derive from a human donor with HPV-associated anogenital cancer. CDR3s include the opening cysteine and the closing phenylalanine or tryptophan. D genes are given only for firm matches. Only some rows state a clone size, as once, few, many or a class for expanded clones.

v_gene	len	j_gene	d_gene	abundance	CDR3aa	CDR3nt
TRBV6-5	14	TRBJ1-2	TRBD1	.	CASRRGQGSYGYTF	TGTGCCAGCAGACGGGGACAGGGGAGCTATGGCTACACCTTC
TRBV18	14	TRBJ1-3	.	.	CASSPSHLGNTIYF	TGTGCCAGCTCACCATCCCATCTCGGAAACACCATATATTTT
TRBV7-2	15	TRBJ2-5	.	.	CASSFAGPMGETQYF	TGTGCCAGCAGCTTCGCCGGCCCAATGGGAGAGACCCAGTACTTC
TRBV20-1	11	TRBJ1-2	TRBD1	few	CSAGQGVGYTF	TGCAGCGCGGGACAGGGGGTCGGCTACACCTTC
TRBV7-9	16	TRBJ1-2	.	.	CASSPILVSTNYGYTF	TGTGCCAGCAGCCCGATCTTGGTTAGCACTAACTATGGCTACACCTTC
TRBV19	16	TRBJ2-3	TRBD1	.	CASKDRTGSSTDTQYF	TGTGCCAGTAAGGATCGGACAGGCTCTAGCACAGATACGCAGTATTTT
TRBV4-3	15	TRBJ2-2	.	once	CASSHGGLNTGELFF	TGCGCCAGCAGCCACGGGGGCCTGAACACCGGGGAGCTGTTTTTT
TRBV5-1	14	TRBJ2-7	.	.	CASSLDSQGYEQYF	TGCGCCAGCAGCTTGGACTCTCAGGGCTACGAGCAGTACTTC
TRBV2	16	TRBJ2-3	TRBD2	.	CASSEALLADTDTQYF	TGTGCCAGCAGTGAAGCGCTCCTAGCGGACACAGATACGCAGTATTTT
TRBV11-3	13	TRBJ1-4	.	.	CASRRGSSEKLFF	TGTGCCAGCAGGCGGGGAAGCTCCGAAAAACTGTTTTTT
TRBV5-1	13	TRBJ1-6	.	.	CASSLASRSPLHF	TGCGCCAGCAGCTTGGCCAGTAGGTCACCCCTCCACTTT
TRBV5-1	14	TRBJ2-1	TRBD2	.	CASSLTSGGGEQFF	TGCGCCAGCAGCTTGACTAGCGGGGGGGGTGAGCAGTTCTTC
TRBV6-5	14	TRBJ1-6	.	.	CASSYAIGVSPLHF	TGTGCCAGCAGTTACGCCATTGGCGTTTCACCCCTCCACTTT
TRBV6-1	15	TRBJ1-6	.	.	CASSEGSSYNSPLHF	TGTGCCAGCAGTGAAGGCAGCTCCTATAATTCACCCCTCCACTTT
TRBV5-1	15	TRBJ1-2	.	once	CASSLSPEGRSGYTF	TGCGCCAGCAGCCTCTCCCCGGAGGGGAGGAGTGGCTACACCTTC
TRBV9	16	TRBJ1-4	TRBD1	.	CASSPTSDRLGEKLFF	TGTGCCAGCAGCCCAACATCGGACAGGCTTGGAGAAAAACTGTTTTTT
TRBV5-5	16	TRBJ1-2	.	.	CASSLEGVTANYGYTF	TGTGCCAGCAGCTTGGAGGGGGTTACCGCCAACTATGGCTACACCTTC
TRBV15	14	TRBJ1-4	TRBD1	.	CATSRGRDSEKLFF	TGTGCCACCAGCAGAGGCCGGGACAGCGAAAAACTGTTTTTT
TRBV5-4	14	TRBJ1-6	.	.	CASSLGLDNSPLHF	TGTGCCAGCAGCTTGGGATTGGATAATTCACCCCTCCACTTT
TRBV9	17	TRBJ1-1	.	.	CASSRAPAGIRNTEAFF	TGTGCCAGCAGCCGGGCACCCGCGGGGATAAGGAACACTGAAGCTTTCTTT
TRBV29-1	11	TRBJ1-2	.	.	CSARASYGYTF	TGCAGCGCCCGGGCCAGCTATGGCTACACCTTC
TRBV19	16	TRBJ2-5	TRBD2	.	CASSQEVAGGLETQYF	TGTGCCAGTAGTCAGGAGGTAGCGGGGGGGCTCGAGACCCAGTACTTC
TRBV27	13	TRBJ1-2	TRBD1	.	CASSYRGQYGYTF	TGTGCCAGCAGTTACAGGGGGCAGTATGGCTACACCTTC
TRBV4-1	13	TRBJ1-2	.	few	CASSQGGLYGYTF	TGCGCCAGCAGCCAAGGAGGGCTCTATGGCTACACCTTC
TRBV12-5	15	TRBJ2-1	.	.	CASGLGPQGGDEQFF	TGTGCTAGTGGTTTGGGCCCACAGGGAGGGGATGAGCAGTTCTTC
TRBV28	13	TRBJ2-5	.	.	CASTSTEVETQYF	TGTGCCAGCACCTCGACAGAAGTGGAGACCCAGTACTTC
TRBV4-1	17	TRBJ1-2	.	.	CASRGSLGGAPTYGYTF	TGCGCCAGCAGGGGATCGTTGGGAGGGGCCCCTACCTATGGCTACACCTTC
TRBV19	14	TRBJ1-1	.	.	CASSNRAWNTEAFF	TGTGCCAGTAGTAACAGGGCGTGGAACACTGAAGCTTTCTTT
TRBV15	15	TRBJ2-2	TRBD1	.	CATSFGQANTGELFF	TGTGCCACCAGCTTCGGACAGGCAAACACCGGGGAGCTGTTTTTT
TRBV7-2	15	TRBJ2-5	.	.	CASSPNKVRGETQYF	TGTGCCAGCAGCCCCAACAAGGTCCGGGGTGAGACCCAGTACTTC
TRBV9	15	TRBJ1-5	TRBD1	.	CASSAGGRGDQPQHF	TGTGCCAGCAGCGCAGGGGGCAGGGGGGATCAGCCCCAGCATTTT
TRBV4-3	15	TRBJ2-3	.	.	CASSQVFWVTDTQYF	TGCGCCAGCAGCCAAGTTTTTTGGGTCACAGATACGCAGTATTTT
TRBV11-3	16	TRBJ2-3	TRBD2	.	CASSPRTSGSTDTQYF	TGTGCCAGCAGCCCACGGACTAGCGGAAGCACAGATACGCAGTATTTT
TRBV4-2	16	TRBJ1-3	.	.	CASSPKTGAGGNTIYF	TGTGCCAGCAGCCCCAAAACGGGGGCGGGCGGAAACACCATATATTTT
TRBV2	18	TRBJ2-3	TRBD1	.	CASSERGPWDRIGDTQYF	TGTGCCAGCAGTGAACGGGGTCCGTGGGACAGAATAGGAGATACGCAGTATTTT
TRBV4-2	17	TRBJ2-1	TRBD1	once	CASSYLPGQGPPGEQFF	TGTGCCAGCAGCTATCTTCCGGGACAGGGGCCGCCGGGGGAGCAGTTCTTC
TRBV6-5	13	TRBJ1-2	.	few	CASRPRDGVGYTF	TGTGCCAGCAGGCCCAGGGACGGGGTGGGCTACACCTTC
TRBV11-3	15	TRBJ1-1	.	.	CASSPREWANTEAFF	TGTGCCAGCAGCCCTCGAGAGTGGGCGAACACTGAAGCTTTCTTT
TRBV7-2	14	TRBJ2-7	.	.	CASSFPGATYEQYF	TGTGCCAGCAGCTTCCCAGGTGCCACCTACGAGCAGTACTTC
TRBV5-5	14	TRBJ2-7	.	.	CASSLGLIFNEQYF	TGTGCCAGCAGCTTAGGACTAATTTTCAACGAGCAGTACTTC
TRBV7-3	14	TRBJ2-2	TRBD2	.	CASSLGRGTGELFF	TGTGCCAGCAGCTTAGGGAGGGGTACCGGGGAGCTGTTTTTT
TRBV5-1	14	TRBJ1-2	TRBD1	.	CASSHGTGNYGYTF	TGCGCCAGCAGCCATGGGACAGGGAACTATGGCTACACCTTC
TRBV27	15	TRBJ1-6	TRBD1	.	CASSTNRDRVQSLHF	TGTGCCAGCAGTACCAACCGGGACAGGGTTCAATCCCTCCACTTT
TRBV2	13	TRBJ1-6	.	.	CASGGNRGSPLHF	TGTGCCAGCGGCGGCAATAGGGGCTCACCCCTCCACTTT
TRBV7-3	12	TRBJ2-1	.	.	CASSFRGNEQFF	TGTGCCAGCAGCTTCCGGGGGAATGAGCAGTTCTTC
TRBV5-4	13	TRBJ2-1	.	.	CASSLDANNEQFF	TGTGCCAGCAGCTTGGATGCCAACAATGAGCAGTTCTTC
TRBV5-5	14	TRBJ1-2	.	.	CASTPGGQTYGYTF	TGTGCCAGCACCCCGGGGGGGCAGACCTATGGCTACACCTTC
TRBV6-1	13	TRBJ2-2	TRBD2	.	CASSPGLTGELFF	TGTGCCAGCAGCCCGGGACTAACCGGGGAGCTGTTTTTT
TRBV5-4	16	TRBJ2-4	TRBD2	.	CASSLGSGEAKNIQYF	TGTGCCAGCAGCTTAGGTAGCGGGGAGGCCAAAAACATTCAGTACTTC